The next 9 T cell receptor beta chains were all read from a single sample in a study of blood T cell repertoires in COVID-19. Profiling relied on immunoSEQ multiplex PCR, and the TCRdb table lists in-frame clones only, not all of them. The sample has under 85,000 clones, 65% to 90% seen once; the top ten hold 6.5% to 7.5%. The specimen sequenced was peripheral blood. The receptor source for this set is a man aged 30 to 45 with COVID-19, enrolled during active disease.

The CDR3 sequence is CASSLGGQSDTQYF. CDR3 DNA: TGCGCCAGCAGCTTGGGTGGACAGTCAGATACGCAGTATTTT. The chain joins TRBV5-1 to TRBJ2-3; weak D call: TRBD1 (6 bases). This CDR3 contains 14 residues. Germline CDR1 is SGHRS and CDR2 is YFSETQ. V lost 0 bases and J lost 4, with 9 bases in between.

Only a few counts were recorded for this clone. The chain carries TRBV28 and TRBJ1-1, with 7 bases matching TRBD1. V dropped 5 bases and J dropped 8; count of bases not matched to a gene: 5. The length of the CDR3 is 12 residues. Germline values: CDR1 MDHEN, CDR2 SYDVKM. CDR3 residues: CASSRGRPEAFF. The CDR3 DNA reads TGTGCCAGCAGTAGGGGGCGACCAGAAGCTTTCTTT.

This chain links TRBV6-6 with TRBJ1-1; the D gene is possibly TRBD1 (5 bases). CDR3 length equals 15 residues. From germline, CDR1 is MNHNY and CDR2 SVGAGI (reference sequence). Between the trimmed V and J ends, which lost 4 bases and 11 bases, there was a span of 23 bases. The CDR3 bases are TGTGCCAGCAGTTCCATAACAGGAGAGCCCGGGCGTGCTTTCTTT. It codes for CASSSITGEPGRAFF.

The chain uses TRBV19 and TRBJ1-5, with TRBD1 matching over 7 bases. Germline lookup yields CDR1 LNHDA and CDR2 SQIVND (reference sequence). The CDR3 extends over 14 amino acids. V dropped 7 bases and J dropped 8; count of bases not matched to a gene: 11. CDR3 in amino acids: CASTGQEKIKPQHF. The CDR3 DNA reads as TGTGCCAGTACCGGACAGGAGAAGATAAAGCCCCAGCATTTT.

Only a few counts were recorded for this clone. This chain connects TRBV6-6 to TRBJ2-2; D ambiguous. This CDR3 spans 18 amino acids. V was clipped by 6 bases and J by 0 bases, with 20 bases between them. Looked up from germline, CDR1 is MNHNY and CDR2 is SVGAGI (reference sequence). The CDR3 is CASSRTSFRYANTGELFF. Written as DNA, the CDR3 is TGTGCCAGCAGCCGAACTTCCTTCCGCTATGCGAACACCGGGGAGCTGTTTTTT.

This chain connects TRBV10-3 to TRBJ1-1; a weak D match, TRBD1 (6 bases). The CDR3 totals 16 residues. Germline V lookup: CDR1 ENHRY, CDR2 SYGVKD. Between the trimmed V and J ends, which lost 6 bases and 0 bases, there was a span of 17 bases. The CDR3, as DNA: TGTGCCATCAGAGGGGGACACTCCGCAATGAACACTGAAGCTTTCTTT. Amino acids: CAIRGGHSAMNTEAFF.

The V gene is TRBV28, the J gene TRBJ2-3; a weak D match, TRBD2 (5 bases). This CDR3 spans 15 amino acids. The germline gives CDR1 MDHEN, CDR2 SYDVKM. The germline V and J ends were trimmed by 2 bases and 1 base, with 10 bases remaining between them. The CDR3, as DNA: TGTGCCAGCAGTTTAGGTAGCGCGGGCACAGATACGCAGTATTTT. Translating it yields CASSLGSAGTDTQYF.

The chain has TRBV9 and TRBJ1-3; TRBD1 matches 10 bases. Trimming at V came to 0 bases and at J to 3 bases, leaving 6 bases not matched to a gene. Germline V gene data show CDR1 as SGDLS and CDR2 as YYNGEE. The CDR3 totals 17 residues. The chain's CDR3 is CASSVGTGGRGGNTIYF. CDR3 nucleotides: TGTGCCAGCAGCGTAGGGACAGGGGGTCGGGGTGGAAACACCATATATTTT.

With respect to this clone: One end of the junction is discordant with germline, which a read error may explain. The V and J genes are TRBV5-8 and TRBJ2-7; possible D gene TRBD1, 5 bases. Germline lookup yields CDR1 SGHTS and CDR2 YDEGEE. This CDR3 is built from 14 residues. This CDR3 reads CASSLGPGKGLSGF. The CDR3 nucleotides are TGTGCCAGCAGCTTAGGACCAGGGAAGGGGCTGTCGGGCTTC.